Below, 23 T cell receptor beta chains from the same sample are listed, as sequenced in a study of blood T cell repertoires in COVID-19. Some clones are missing from TCRdb's copy, which holds only in-frame ones; the method was immunoSEQ multiplex PCR. The data hold some 200,000 clones, with roughly 76% observed a single time. The sequenced material came from peripheral blood. These receptor sequences come from a woman of 80 years or more with COVID-19, enrolled during active disease.

The chain links TRBV29-1 to TRBJ1-3, with 7 bases lining up with TRBD1. After removal of 8 bases from V and 0 bases from J, the junction contained 13 bases not matched to a gene. The length of the CDR3 is 16 residues. Germline CDR1 SQVTM, CDR2 ANQGSEA. The CDR3 nucleotides are TGCAGCATTATCCGAGGGGGCGCCAGCTCTGGAAACACCATATATTTT. It encodes CSIIRGGASSGNTIYF.

The V gene is TRBV5-1, the J gene TRBJ1-4, with 9 bases aligning to TRBD1. Germline CDR1 reads SGHRS; CDR2 reads YFSETQ. V was pared by 3 bases and J by 6 bases, with 3 bases of the junction left unmatched. The CDR3 contains 14 residues. The CDR3 DNA follows: TGCGCCAGCAGCTCCCGGACAGGGGATGAAAAACTGTTTTTT. This sequence encodes CASSSRTGDEKLFF.

This clone has a single count. The rearrangement joins TRBV2 to TRBJ2-5, with 15 bases matching TRBD2. This CDR3 comprises 16 residues. Losses at the gene ends were 5 bases for V and 3 bases for J; bases not matched to a gene: 4. The germline V gene has CDR1 SNHLY and CDR2 FYNNEI. CDR3 residues: CASSSRTSGREETQYF. The CDR3 coding sequence is TGTGCCAGCAGTTCTCGGACTAGCGGGAGGGAAGAGACCCAGTACTTC.

V gene TRBV7-9 combines with J gene TRBJ1-1; a possible D gene is TRBD1 (5 bases). V was trimmed by 1 base and J by 3 bases, leaving 9 bases between them. This CDR3 is 14 amino acids long. Germline V gives CDR1 SEHNR, CDR2 FQNEAQ (reference sequence). The CDR3 is CASSLVVGDTEAFF. The CDR3 DNA reads as TGTGCCAGCAGCTTAGTGGTAGGGGACACTGAAGCTTTCTTT.

The V and J genes are TRBV28 and TRBJ2-5; D remains unclear. V lost 2 bases to trimming and J lost 4 bases, with 5 bases between them. The germline V gene has CDR1 MDHEN and CDR2 SYDVKM. The CDR3 extends over 12 amino acids. This CDR3 reads CASSLSVETQYF. In DNA form, the CDR3 reads TGTGCCAGCAGTTTAAGCGTAGAGACCCAGTACTTC.

The chain uses TRBV2 and TRBJ2-5, with a weak D call TRBD1 (6 bases). CDR1 and CDR2 (germline): SNHLY, FYNNEI. This CDR3 is 12 amino acids long. V was clipped by 7 bases and J by 4 bases, with 10 bases between them. CDR3 region: CASKEDRETQYF. The CDR3 bases are TGTGCCAGCAAGGAGGACAGAGAGACCCAGTACTTC.

The chain carries TRBV7-2 and TRBJ2-5; 10 bases line up with TRBD2. V lost 0 bases to trimming and J lost 7 bases; unmatched junction nucleotides: 2. CDR3 length equals 14 residues. In germline, CDR1 is SGHTA, CDR2 FQGNSA. CDR3: CASSLASGRGTQYF. The CDR3 DNA follows: TGTGCCAGCAGCTTAGCCAGCGGGAGGGGGACCCAGTACTTC.

This chain connects TRBV3-1 (or the pseudogene TRBV3-2) to TRBJ1-6, with no clear D. V was cut by 4 bases and J by 9 bases, with 10 bases left in between. Germline V lookup: CDR1 LGHDT, CDR2 YNNKEL (reference sequence). There are 13 residues in the CDR3. DNA for the CDR3: TGTGCCAGCAGCCCGGGGTTTGGTTCACCCCTCCACTTT. Amino acid sequence: CASSPGFGSPLHF.

The chain uses TRBV12-3 or TRBV12-4 and TRBJ2-1, with D unclear. The CDR3 is made up of 13 amino acids. Trimming pared 0 bases from V and 9 bases from J, leaving 9 bases between. The CDR3 sequence: CASSLAPYSEQFF. CDR3 DNA: TGTGCCAGCAGTTTAGCTCCTTATAGTGAGCAGTTCTTC.

For this clone: At the DNA level, this CDR3 is encoded by other sequences in the same sample as well. This chain links TRBV27 with TRBJ2-1, with 12 bases identical to TRBD1. Germline assignment: CDR1 MNHEY and CDR2 SMNVEV (reference sequence). CDR3 size: 15 residues. V dropped 3 bases and J dropped 4; count of bases not matched to a gene: 1. Here the CDR3 DNA reads TGTGCCAGCAGTTTGGGACAGGGGGCTTACAATGAGCAGTTCTTC. Protein: CASSLGQGAYNEQFF.

This clone has just a few counts. This chain connects TRBV11-2 to TRBJ1-1; D is undetermined. Trimming took off 4 bases at V and 1 base at J, with 7 bases between the two ends. CDR3 length: 13 amino acids. Per the germline V gene, CDR1 is SGHAT and CDR2 is FQNNGV. The CDR3 loop reads CASSYDKNTEAFF. For the CDR3, the DNA is TGTGCCAGCAGCTATGACAAGAACACTGAAGCTTTCTTT.

In this sample, this clone turned up once. This chain links TRBV4-3 with TRBJ1-2; D is unresolved. V was trimmed by 0 bases and J by 4 bases, leaving 15 bases between them. The CDR3 loop spans 16 amino acids. Germline CDR1 and CDR2: LGHNA and YSLEER. CDR3 DNA: TGCGCCAGCAGCCAAGAATTTAGCGGCGGCCTCTATGGCTACACCTTC. It specifies CASSQEFSGGLYGYTF.

This chain connects TRBV5-1 to TRBJ2-3, with a tentative D call TRBD1 (6 bases). The germline gives CDR1 SGHRS, CDR2 YFSETQ. Trimming removed 4 bases from V and 6 bases from J, with 24 bases in between. CDR3 length: 17 residues. CDR3 DNA sequence: TGCGCCAGCAGCCTGAGGAGACAGGCACAGAAATTGGATACGCAGTATTTT. The encoded protein is CASSLRRQAQKLDTQYF.

The chain couples TRBV7-7 to TRBJ2-1; TRBD1 aligns across 10 bases. The CDR3 totals 15 residues. The trim removed 5 bases at V and 2 bases at J, leaving 3 bases unmatched. The germline V gene encodes CDR1 SSHAT and CDR2 FNYEAQ (reference sequence). The CDR3 loop is CASSRGQGAYNEQFF. CDR3 DNA: TGTGCCAGCAGCAGAGGACAGGGGGCCTACAATGAGCAGTTCTTC.

The chain is built from TRBV5-5 and TRBJ1-4; no firm D call. Germline V gives CDR1 SGHKS, CDR2 YYEKEE (reference sequence). CDR3 length: 15 amino acids. V was pared by 3 bases and J by 3 bases, with 12 bases between. The CDR3, as DNA: TGTGCCAGCAGCTCCTGGGGAGGGCCTAATGAAAAACTGTTTTTT. Encoded protein: CASSSWGGPNEKLFF.

The chain links TRBV4-2 to TRBJ1-3, with 8 bases identical to TRBD1. In germline, CDR1 is LGHNA, CDR2 YNFKEQ. The V and J ends lost 1 base and 4 bases, in that order; junction bases with no gene match: 3. This CDR3 is built from 15 residues. CDR3: CASSQADRGGNTIYF. As DNA, the CDR3 is TGTGCCAGCAGCCAAGCAGACAGGGGAGGAAACACCATATATTTT.

The chain links TRBV10-3 to TRBJ2-1; TRBD2 is a possible D gene (5 bases). The V gene's germline CDR1 is ENHRY and CDR2 SYGVKD. The V and J ends lost 4 bases and 6 bases respectively, with 16 bases between them. CDR3 length: 15 residues. In nucleotides, the CDR3 is TGTGCCATCAGTGGGAGAGGGTCAGGAGTCAATGAGCAGTTCTTC. The encoded protein is CAISGRGSGVNEQFF.

This chain links TRBV6-1 with TRBJ1-2, with D maybe TRBD1 (5 bases). CDR3 length: 13 amino acids. Germline CDR1 is MNHNS and CDR2 is SASEGT. V was clipped by 2 bases and J by 5 bases, with 9 bases between them. The CDR3 loop is CASSEPGRYGYTF. CDR3 coding DNA: TGTGCCAGCAGTGAACCAGGGAGGTATGGCTACACCTTC.

The chain is built from TRBV4-3 and TRBJ1-6; TRBD1 aligns across 10 bases. CDR1 and CDR2 (germline): LGHNA, YSLEER. The CDR3 has 17 residues. V gave up 3 bases and J gave up 10 bases; unmatched junction bases: 12. The chain's CDR3 is CASSQGLGGDRGSPLHF. The CDR3 nucleotides read TGCGCCAGCAGCCAGGGGCTCGGGGGGGACAGGGGCTCACCCCTCCACTTT.

V is TRBV7-8 and J is TRBJ2-7, with D uncertain. CDR1 and CDR2 (germline): SGHVS, FQNEAQ. The germline V and J ends were trimmed by 0 bases and 1 base, with 7 bases remaining between them. CDR3 length: 14 residues. CDR3 in amino acids: CASSLALASYEQYF. The CDR3 coding sequence is TGTGCCAGCAGCTTAGCCCTGGCATCCTACGAGCAGTACTTC.

V is TRBV7-2 and J is TRBJ2-1; tentatively, D is TRBD2 (6 bases). The CDR3 has 14 residues. The V end lost 5 bases, the J end lost 7 bases, and 15 bases lay between the germline ends. Germline V gene lookup returns CDR1 SGHTA and CDR2 FQGNSA. The CDR3 coding sequence is TGTGCCAGCAGCCTTTTACTGGGGGGAAATGAGCAGTTCTTC. This encodes CASSLLLGGNEQFF.

This clone was seen a few times. The chain is built from TRBV5-8 and TRBJ1-3; no definite D call. CDR3 length equals 16 residues. V was shortened by 4 bases and J by 0 bases, with 14 bases between the two germline ends. From germline, CDR1 is SGHTS and CDR2 YDEGEE. As DNA, the CDR3 is TGTGCCAGCAGCCCGGAGTACGGAGTCTCTGGAAACACCATATATTTT. This gives the protein CASSPEYGVSGNTIYF.

This clone has just one count. The chain carries TRBV19 and TRBJ1-2; D unclear. Germline values: CDR1 LNHDA, CDR2 SQIVND (reference sequence). CDR3 length equals 11 residues. V shed 4 bases and J shed 8 bases, with 8 bases lying between them. The CDR3: CASSKKEGYTF. CDR3 nucleotide sequence: TGTGCCAGTAGTAAGAAGGAGGGCTACACCTTC. The whole variable domain, filled in from reference TRBV19 and TRBJ1-2, reads DGGITQSPKYLFRKEGQNVTLSCEQNLNHDAMYWYRQDPGQGLRLIYYSQIVNDFQKGDIAEGYSVSREKKESFPLTVTSAQKNPTAFYLCASSKKEGYTFGSGTRLTVV.